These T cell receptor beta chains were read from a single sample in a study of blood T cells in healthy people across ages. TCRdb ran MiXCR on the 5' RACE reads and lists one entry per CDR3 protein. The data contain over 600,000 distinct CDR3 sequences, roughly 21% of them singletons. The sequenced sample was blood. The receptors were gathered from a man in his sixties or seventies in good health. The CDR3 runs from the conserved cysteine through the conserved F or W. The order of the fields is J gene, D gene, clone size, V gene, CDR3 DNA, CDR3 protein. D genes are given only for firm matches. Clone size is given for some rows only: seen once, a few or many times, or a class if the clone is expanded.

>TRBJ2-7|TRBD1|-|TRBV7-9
TGTGCCAGCAGCCTACCGACAGGGAACGAGCAGTACTTC
CASSLPTGNEQYF
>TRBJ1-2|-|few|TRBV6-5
TGTGCCAGCAGTTACAGGGCTTCTTGGAGCTACACCTTC
CASSYRASWSYTF
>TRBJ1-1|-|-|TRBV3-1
TGTGCCAGCAGCCCGTGGGGGGACTCCGAGGCTTTCTTT
CASSPWGDSEAFF
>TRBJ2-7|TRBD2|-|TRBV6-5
TGTGCCAGCAGGAGCGGGGAGAAAAAGTCCTACGAGCAGTACTTC
CASRSGEKKSYEQYF
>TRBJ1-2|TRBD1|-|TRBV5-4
TGTGCCAACTCAAGACAGGGCCAAAACTATGGCTACACCTTC
CANSRQGQNYGYTF
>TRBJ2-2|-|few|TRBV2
TGTGCCAGCAGTGTGGTGGAGAACACCGGGGAGCTGTTTTTT
CASSVVENTGELFF
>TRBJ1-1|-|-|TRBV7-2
TGTGCCAGCAGCTTACAACCGGCAGGGGCGGGAAACACTGAAGCTTTCTTT
CASSLQPAGAGNTEAFF
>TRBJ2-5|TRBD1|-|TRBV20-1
TGCAGTGCTAGAGACTCGGCAGGGGGCCCGTATGAGCAGTACTTC
CSARDSAGGPYEQYF
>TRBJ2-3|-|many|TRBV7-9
TGTGCCAGCAGCTCATCTGGCGGAGGGACAGATACGCAGTATTTT
CASSSSGGGTDTQYF
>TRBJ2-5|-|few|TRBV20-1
TGCAGTGCTAGAAGGAATCAAGAGACCCAGTACTTC
CSARRNQETQYF
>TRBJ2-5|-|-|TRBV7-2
TGTGCCAGCAGCTTAGCGGGAACAACCCCGCAAGAGACCCAGTACTTC
CASSLAGTTPQETQYF
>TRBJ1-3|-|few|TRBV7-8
TGTGCCAGCAGCTTAGTACGGAATTCTGGAAACACCATATATTTT
CASSLVRNSGNTIYF
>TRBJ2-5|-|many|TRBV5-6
TGTGCCAGCAGCTTGCCAGGGATAGAGACCCAGTACTTC
CASSLPGIETQYF
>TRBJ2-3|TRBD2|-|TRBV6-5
TGTGCCAGCAGTTACTCCCGGGGGGGAGTAAATACGCAGTATTTT
CASSYSRGGVNTQYF
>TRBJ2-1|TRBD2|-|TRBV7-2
TGTGCCAGCAGCTCAACTAGCGGGAGGATGGGGTACAATGAGCAGTTCTTC
CASSSTSGRMGYNEQFF
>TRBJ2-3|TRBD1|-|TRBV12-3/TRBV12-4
TGTGCCAGCAGTGACCGGGACAGGCAGTATTTT
CASSDRDRQYF
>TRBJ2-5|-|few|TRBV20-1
TGCAGTGCTAGAGGTTGGGGGGAGGAGACCCAGTACTTC
CSARGWGEETQYF
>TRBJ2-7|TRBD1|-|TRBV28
TGTGCCAGCAGGATACCTGGACAGGGATACCACGAGCAGTACTTC
CASRIPGQGYHEQYF
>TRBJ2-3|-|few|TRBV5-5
TGTGCCAGCAGCTTGGCCTGGGACATTGATTACACAGATACGCAGTATTTT
CASSLAWDIDYTDTQYF
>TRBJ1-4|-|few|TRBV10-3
TGTGCCATCAGTCTGTCCACGGGGGAAAAACTGTTTTTT
CAISLSTGEKLFF
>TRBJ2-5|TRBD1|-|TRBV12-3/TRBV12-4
TGTGCCAGCAGTTATAGGGGGCTGGGTGAAGAGACCCAGTACTTC
CASSYRGLGEETQYF
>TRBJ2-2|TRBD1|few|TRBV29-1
TGCAGCGCCGAACAGGGGGCGAACACCGGGGAGCTGTTTTTT
CSAEQGANTGELFF
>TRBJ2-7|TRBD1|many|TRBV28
TGTGCCAGCAATGGGGACAGGGGATACGAGCAGTACTTC
CASNGDRGYEQYF
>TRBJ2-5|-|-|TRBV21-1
TGTGCCAGCAGCACCTCGACTAGCCGCCAAGAGACCCAGTACTTC
CASSTSTSRQETQYF
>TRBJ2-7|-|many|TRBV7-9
TGTGCCAGCAGCAAGGGTCAGGCGGGGTCCTACGAGCAGTACTTC
CASSKGQAGSYEQYF
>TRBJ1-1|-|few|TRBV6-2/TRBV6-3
TGTGCCAGCAGTTACGCCAGGGGCACTGAAGCTTTCTTT
CASSYARGTEAFF
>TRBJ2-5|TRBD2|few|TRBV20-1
TGCAGTGCTAGAAGAAGCGGGAGGGCCTGGGAGACCCAGTACTTC
CSARRSGRAWETQYF
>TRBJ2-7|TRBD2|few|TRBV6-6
TGTGCCAGCAGTGCCGGGAGGCCTCTCGGCGAGCAGTACTTC
CASSAGRPLGEQYF
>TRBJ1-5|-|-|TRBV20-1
TGCAGTGCTAGTTGGGCGGGGGGATATAGCAATCAGCCCCAGCATTTT
CSASWAGGYSNQPQHF
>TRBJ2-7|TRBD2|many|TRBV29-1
TGCAGCGCAACTAGCGGGAGTAGCGACGAGCAGTACTTC
CSATSGSSDEQYF
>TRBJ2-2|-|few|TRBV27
TGTGCCAGCAGTGGGCCGGGACTTCGGGAGCTGTTTTTT
CASSGPGLRELFF
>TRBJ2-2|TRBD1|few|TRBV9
TGTGCCAGCAGCGGGGGTACCAGGGGGTTCTCGAACACCGGGGAGCTGTTTTTT
CASSGGTRGFSNTGELFF
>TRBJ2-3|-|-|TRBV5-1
TGCGCCAGCAGCTGGAGACTAGTTGGTGATACGCAGTATTTT
CASSWRLVGDTQYF
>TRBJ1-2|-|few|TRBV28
TGTGCCACACGGAGGGCCCAAGCTAACTATGGCTACACCTTC
CATRRAQANYGYTF
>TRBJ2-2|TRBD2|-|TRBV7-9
TGTGCCAGCAGCTTAGGACTCGCGGGAGCGAACACCGGGGAGCTGTTTTTT
CASSLGLAGANTGELFF
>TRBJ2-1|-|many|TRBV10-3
TGTGCCATCAGTGAGTCAGGATACAATGAGCAGTTCTTC
CAISESGYNEQFF
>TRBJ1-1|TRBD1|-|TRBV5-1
TGCGCCAGCAGCTTGGGACAGGGGGCTTTACACACTGAAGCTTTCTTT
CASSLGQGALHTEAFF
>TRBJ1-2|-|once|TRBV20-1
TGCAGTGCTCCTCAGGACAGTAACTATGGCTACACCTTC
CSAPQDSNYGYTF
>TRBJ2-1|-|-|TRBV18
TGTGCCAGCTCAAGACTAGACGATGAGCAGTTCTTC
CASSRLDDEQFF
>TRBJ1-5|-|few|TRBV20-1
TGCAGTGCTAGAGCTCTCGACAGGCTCAATCAGCCCCAGCATTTT
CSARALDRLNQPQHF
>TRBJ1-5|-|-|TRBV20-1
TGCAGTGCTCGGACACCGAATAGCAATCAGCCCCAGCATTTT
CSARTPNSNQPQHF
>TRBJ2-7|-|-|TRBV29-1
TGCAGCGTTGGGGGGCTAGCGGCACACGAGCAGTACTTC
CSVGGLAAHEQYF
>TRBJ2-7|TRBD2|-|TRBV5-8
TGTGCCAGCGTGTTTAGGACGGGGGGCTACGAGCAGTACTTC
CASVFRTGGYEQYF
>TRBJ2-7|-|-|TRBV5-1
TGCGCCAGCAGCGGCGGTAGCGGATACTACGAGCAGTACTTC
CASSGGSGYYEQYF
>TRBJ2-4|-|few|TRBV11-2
TGTGCCAGCAGCTTAGCAGGGAGGGGGAACATTCAGTATTTC
CASSLAGRGNIQYF